The rows below give T cell receptor beta chains drawn from one sample of a study of blood T cell repertoires in COVID-19. Generated by immunoSEQ multiplex PCR, the TCRdb table keeps only in-frame clones and is missing some. The table shows 300,000 to 450,000 clones, with 85% occurring only once. The source material was peripheral blood. Source of these receptors: a woman under 30 with acute or convalescent COVID-19. Each CDR3 is given without its conserved first and last residue.

J gene: TRBJ1-4
V gene: TRBV28
CDR3 protein: ASSRNRVSYEKLF

J gene: TRBJ2-5
V gene: TRBV4-1
CDR3 protein: ASSQDNRVQETQY

J gene: TRBJ1-1
V gene: TRBV6-1
CDR3 protein: ASSEARGRNTEAF

J gene: TRBJ1-1
V gene: TRBV6-6
CDR3 protein: ASSYPFRERNTEAF

J gene: TRBJ2-7
V gene: TRBV29-1
CDR3 protein: SVGPPGSYEQY

J gene: TRBJ2-1
V gene: TRBV28
CDR3 protein: ASSSPTSGSYNEQF

J gene: TRBJ1-1
V gene: TRBV6-5
CDR3 protein: ASAWTGRWDTEAF

J gene: TRBJ1-6
V gene: TRBV19
CDR3 protein: ASSGDSWLNSPLH

J gene: TRBJ1-1
V gene: TRBV9
CDR3 protein: ASSATVQGTEAF

J gene: TRBJ2-5
V gene: TRBV29-1
CDR3 protein: STRAGQKETQY

J gene: TRBJ1-2
V gene: TRBV5-6
CDR3 protein: ASSLGVGGVQSNYGYT

J gene: TRBJ2-7
V gene: TRBV10-3
CDR3 protein: AIRSGLGYEQY

J gene: TRBJ2-2
V gene: TRBV12-5
CDR3 protein: ASGLVEQGNGELF

J gene: TRBJ1-2
V gene: TRBV30
CDR3 protein: ACRQDNYGYT

J gene: TRBJ2-5
V gene: TRBV19
CDR3 protein: ASSIDSGLAYKETQY

J gene: TRBJ1-5
V gene: TRBV18
CDR3 protein: ASSLYRDQGQPQH

J gene: TRBJ1-5
V gene: TRBV6-6
CDR3 protein: AGQGARNQPQH

J gene: TRBJ2-7
V gene: TRBV18
CDR3 protein: ASSPGEGPTYEQY

J gene: TRBJ2-7
V gene: TRBV13
CDR3 protein: ASSAYRAKSYEQY

J gene: TRBJ2-3
V gene: TRBV27
CDR3 protein: ASSRDSKGDTQY

J gene: TRBJ1-3
V gene: TRBV5-4
CDR3 protein: ASSQDSGNTIY

J gene: TRBJ1-1
V gene: TRBV14
CDR3 protein: ASSQVGQQEAF

J gene: TRBJ1-6
V gene: TRBV6-5
CDR3 protein: ASSPTGISPLH

J gene: TRBJ1-5
V gene: TRBV5-1
CDR3 protein: ASSLGGEVGQPQH

J gene: TRBJ2-1
V gene: TRBV24-1
CDR3 protein: ASSRDRPPNEQF

J gene: TRBJ1-1
V gene: TRBV20-1
CDR3 protein: SALSPEAF

J gene: TRBJ1-5
V gene: TRBV12-1
CDR3 protein: ASSFEPDSNQPQH

J gene: TRBJ2-3
V gene: TRBV5-1
CDR3 protein: ASSLSAGGDTQY

J gene: TRBJ2-7
V gene: TRBV6-5
CDR3 protein: ASRPGDRGGYEQY

J gene: TRBJ2-2
V gene: TRBV5-1
CDR3 protein: ASSFDSGRGTGELF

J gene: TRBJ1-5
V gene: TRBV27
CDR3 protein: ASSLQGGGSNQPQH

J gene: TRBJ2-5
V gene: TRBV28
CDR3 protein: ASMGGGDETQY

J gene: TRBJ2-3
V gene: TRBV9
CDR3 protein: ASSVVGGSDTQY

J gene: TRBJ2-1
V gene: TRBV28
CDR3 protein: ASSPLAGVRNEQF

J gene: TRBJ2-1
V gene: TRBV5-8
CDR3 protein: ASSLLRQGSYNEQF

J gene: TRBJ1-1
V gene: TRBV18
CDR3 protein: ASSTHRAPLNTEAF

J gene: TRBJ2-7
V gene: TRBV6-2/TRBV6-3
CDR3 protein: ASSDGLVPHEQY

J gene: TRBJ2-5
V gene: TRBV7-3
CDR3 protein: ASSTGGRKTQY

J gene: TRBJ1-1
V gene: TRBV21-1
CDR3 protein: ASSKAGGYTEAF

J gene: TRBJ1-1
V gene: TRBV14
CDR3 protein: ASSPNRGGSVTEAF

J gene: TRBJ1-5
V gene: TRBV5-1
CDR3 protein: ASSRHCCNQPQH

J gene: TRBJ2-1
V gene: TRBV29-1
CDR3 protein: SLSGLAPNEQF

J gene: TRBJ1-5
V gene: TRBV15
CDR3 protein: ATSRSGTGYQPQH

J gene: TRBJ2-7
V gene: TRBV4-1
CDR3 protein: ASSHPGQGVNYEQY

J gene: TRBJ2-3
V gene: TRBV2
CDR3 protein: ASSLSGGDTQY

J gene: TRBJ1-2
V gene: TRBV19
CDR3 protein: ATLDRPDWSNYGYT

J gene: TRBJ1-2
V gene: TRBV27
CDR3 protein: ASSLDSRAGGGYT

J gene: TRBJ2-3
V gene: TRBV30
CDR3 protein: ALERGGGTDTQY

J gene: TRBJ2-1
V gene: TRBV5-8
CDR3 protein: ASSSGIAEPNEQF

J gene: TRBJ2-3
V gene: TRBV6-5
CDR3 protein: ASSSWRTSTDTQY